A selection of T cell receptor beta chains follows, all from one sample in a study of response to subunit inactivated influenza vaccine. TCRdb redid the calling of the RT-PCR reads with MiXCR, one entry per CDR3 protein. The sample lists about 540,000 distinct CDR3 sequences; under 30% were seen once. These records were also assigned to another study, of T cells expressing NK-cell markers.

Sequenced here: CD4+ T cells sorted from PBMCs, sampled about 13 days after vaccination. The receptors come from a man aged 50-60 years who received an inactivated influenza vaccine. The CDR3 runs from the conserved cysteine through the conserved F or W. The order of the fields is V gene, clone size, D gene, J gene, CDR3 protein, CDR3 DNA. The D gene is left open where the match is weak. Rows give clone size only sometimes, using once, few, many, or a class for an expanded clone.

v_gene: TRBV20-1; abundance: NA; d_gene: TRBD2; j_gene: TRBJ2-5; CDR3aa: CSAHIGRGGEETQYF; CDR3nt: TGCAGTGCCCACATTGGGAGGGGAGGTGAAGAGACCCAGTACTTC
v_gene: TRBV28; abundance: NA; d_gene: NA; j_gene: TRBJ2-7; CDR3aa: CATSGVDEEQYF; CDR3nt: TGTGCCACTTCCGGGGTAGATGAAGAGCAGTACTTC
v_gene: TRBV4-3; abundance: NA; d_gene: TRBD1; j_gene: TRBJ2-3; CDR3aa: CASSQAGQGADTQYF; CDR3nt: TGCGCCAGCAGCCAAGCGGGACAGGGGGCAGATACGCAGTATTTT
v_gene: TRBV29-1; abundance: few; d_gene: NA; j_gene: TRBJ1-1; CDR3aa: CSVVRGGGPSTEAFF; CDR3nt: TGCAGCGTTGTTAGGGGCGGGGGGCCCAGCACTGAAGCTTTCTTT
v_gene: TRBV3-1; abundance: NA; d_gene: NA; j_gene: TRBJ2-5; CDR3aa: CASSQEAVTKTQYF; CDR3nt: TGTGCCAGCAGCCAAGAGGCGGTTACGAAGACCCAGTACTTC
v_gene: TRBV4-1; abundance: NA; d_gene: TRBD1; j_gene: TRBJ1-5; CDR3aa: CASSQDPGTGKEPQHF; CDR3nt: TGCGCCAGCAGCCAAGATCCGGGGACAGGGAAGGAGCCCCAGCATTTT
v_gene: TRBV10-2; abundance: NA; d_gene: NA; j_gene: TRBJ2-3; CDR3aa: CASFEGVGGPRLGTDTQYF; CDR3nt: TGCGCCAGCTTTGAAGGGGTAGGGGGGCCGAGGTTGGGCACAGATACGCAGTATTTT
v_gene: TRBV12-3/TRBV12-4; abundance: many; d_gene: TRBD2; j_gene: TRBJ2-7; CDR3aa: CASSSTRTSGAYEQYF; CDR3nt: TGTGCCAGCAGTTCCACCCGGACTAGCGGGGCCTACGAGCAGTACTTC
v_gene: TRBV11-2; abundance: NA; d_gene: NA; j_gene: TRBJ2-2; CDR3aa: CASSRRSSGDTNTGELFF; CDR3nt: TGTGCCAGCAGCCGTAGAAGTTCGGGCGACACGAACACCGGGGAGCTGTTTTTT
v_gene: TRBV6-2/TRBV6-3; abundance: NA; d_gene: NA; j_gene: TRBJ1-5; CDR3aa: CASSYSLQPQHF; CDR3nt: TGTGCCAGCAGTTACTCGCTTCAGCCCCAGCATTTT
v_gene: TRBV5-1; abundance: NA; d_gene: NA; j_gene: TRBJ2-3; CDR3aa: CASSLEGSADTQYF; CDR3nt: TGCGCCAGCAGCTTGGAAGGGTCTGCAGATACGCAGTATTTT
v_gene: TRBV4-3; abundance: NA; d_gene: NA; j_gene: TRBJ2-1; CDR3aa: CASSQDLGQNEQFF; CDR3nt: TGCGCCAGCAGCCAAGATCTCGGACAAAATGAGCAGTTCTTC
v_gene: TRBV7-9; abundance: NA; d_gene: NA; j_gene: TRBJ2-5; CDR3aa: CASSLGADHLETQYF; CDR3nt: TGTGCCAGCAGCTTAGGTGCCGACCATCTGGAGACCCAGTACTTC
v_gene: TRBV29-1; abundance: few; d_gene: NA; j_gene: TRBJ2-7; CDR3aa: CSVEVRYGDYEQYF; CDR3nt: TGCAGCGTTGAAGTACGTTACGGAGACTACGAGCAGTACTTC
v_gene: TRBV6-2/TRBV6-3; abundance: NA; d_gene: NA; j_gene: TRBJ2-7; CDR3aa: CASRLERGDEQYF; CDR3nt: TGTGCCAGCAGGCTTGAAAGGGGAGACGAGCAGTACTTC
v_gene: TRBV5-1; abundance: NA; d_gene: NA; j_gene: TRBJ2-1; CDR3aa: CASSLGPLKSQFF; CDR3nt: TGCGCCAGCAGCTTGGGTCCCCTTAAATCCCAGTTCTTC
v_gene: TRBV7-8; abundance: NA; d_gene: NA; j_gene: TRBJ2-7; CDR3aa: CASSLVGGIYEQYF; CDR3nt: TGTGCCAGCAGCTTAGTGGGGGGAATTTACGAGCAGTACTTC
v_gene: TRBV18; abundance: NA; d_gene: NA; j_gene: TRBJ1-1; CDR3aa: CASSPKAGVLNTEAFF; CDR3nt: TGTGCCAGCTCACCAAAGGCCGGAGTTTTGAACACTGAAGCTTTCTTT
v_gene: TRBV5-1; abundance: few; d_gene: TRBD1; j_gene: TRBJ2-2; CDR3aa: CASSPRTGSEGELFF; CDR3nt: TGCGCCAGCAGCCCACGGACAGGGAGCGAAGGGGAGCTGTTTTTT
v_gene: TRBV11-2; abundance: NA; d_gene: NA; j_gene: TRBJ2-1; CDR3aa: CASSFPTGSSYNEQFF; CDR3nt: TGTGCCAGCAGCTTCCCCACGGGAAGCTCCTACAATGAGCAGTTCTTC
v_gene: TRBV24-1; abundance: NA; d_gene: NA; j_gene: TRBJ2-7; CDR3aa: CATSDPTSHHEQYF; CDR3nt: TGTGCCACCAGTGACCCTACCTCGCACCACGAGCAGTACTTC
v_gene: TRBV27; abundance: few; d_gene: NA; j_gene: TRBJ2-3; CDR3aa: CASQPGPSWRTDTQYF; CDR3nt: TGTGCCAGTCAGCCGGGCCCCTCCTGGAGGACAGATACGCAGTATTTT
v_gene: TRBV28; abundance: many; d_gene: NA; j_gene: TRBJ1-1; CDR3aa: CASSLRAEAFF; CDR3nt: TGTGCCAGCAGTCTGAGGGCTGAAGCTTTCTTT
v_gene: TRBV24-1; abundance: few; d_gene: TRBD1; j_gene: TRBJ2-5; CDR3aa: CATSDAGTGGGETQYF; CDR3nt: TGTGCCACCAGTGATGCCGGGACAGGGGGCGGAGAGACCCAGTACTTC
v_gene: TRBV7-2; abundance: NA; d_gene: TRBD1; j_gene: TRBJ2-2; CDR3aa: CASSLSGTANTGELFF; CDR3nt: TGTGCCAGCAGCTTATCGGGGACAGCGAACACCGGGGAGCTGTTTTTT
v_gene: TRBV12-3/TRBV12-4; abundance: NA; d_gene: NA; j_gene: TRBJ2-7; CDR3aa: CASRRPGVSEQYF; CDR3nt: TGTGCCAGCAGGCGACCCGGGGTAAGCGAGCAGTACTTC
v_gene: TRBV29-1; abundance: few; d_gene: NA; j_gene: TRBJ1-2; CDR3aa: CGAWAASYTF; CDR3nt: TGCGGCGCTTGGGCAGCTAGCTACACCTTC
v_gene: TRBV20-1; abundance: NA; d_gene: NA; j_gene: TRBJ2-7; CDR3aa: CSAREAIVHSYEQYF; CDR3nt: TGCAGTGCTAGGGAAGCGATCGTACATTCCTACGAGCAGTACTTC
v_gene: TRBV20-1; abundance: once; d_gene: NA; j_gene: TRBJ2-3; CDR3aa: CSALSAGAPIMTDTQYF; CDR3nt: TGCAGTGCTCTCTCGGCAGGGGCGCCGATAATGACAGATACGCAGTATTTT
v_gene: TRBV4-1; abundance: NA; d_gene: TRBD1; j_gene: TRBJ2-3; CDR3aa: CASSHRRDSLSDTQYF; CDR3nt: TGCGCCAGCAGCCACCGCCGGGACAGTCTGTCAGATACGCAGTATTTT
v_gene: TRBV14; abundance: NA; d_gene: NA; j_gene: TRBJ1-3; CDR3aa: CASSQDGRIENTIYF; CDR3nt: TGTGCCAGCAGCCAAGATGGGCGGATTGAAAACACCATATATTTT